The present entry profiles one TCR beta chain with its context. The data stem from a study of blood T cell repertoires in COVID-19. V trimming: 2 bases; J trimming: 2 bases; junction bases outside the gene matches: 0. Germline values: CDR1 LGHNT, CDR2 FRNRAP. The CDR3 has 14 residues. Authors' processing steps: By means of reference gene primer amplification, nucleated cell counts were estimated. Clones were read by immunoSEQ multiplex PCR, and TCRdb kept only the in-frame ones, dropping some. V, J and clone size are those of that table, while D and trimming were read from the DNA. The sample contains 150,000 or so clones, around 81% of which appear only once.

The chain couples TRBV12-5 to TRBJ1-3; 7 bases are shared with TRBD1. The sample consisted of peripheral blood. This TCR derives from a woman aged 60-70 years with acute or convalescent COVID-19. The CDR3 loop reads CASGLTGAGNTIYF. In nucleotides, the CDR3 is TGTGCTAGTGGTTTGACAGGGGCTGGAAACACCATATATTTT.